This paragraph reports one T cell receptor beta chain. The data were obtained in a study of blood T cell repertoires in COVID-19. The overall study: Acute and convalescent COVID-19 specimens originated in the United States, Italy and Spain. Sample material is recorded as cDNA or gDNA derived from T cells, B-cell-depleted T cells, or PBMCs.

In the original processing: Nucleated cell number was recorded as an estimate derived from reference gene primer amplification. Method: immunoSEQ multiplex PCR; TCRdb's copy keeps in-frame clones and lacks some. V, J and clone size were drawn from that table, and D and trimming were deduced from the DNA. The sample includes 150,000 or so clones, approximately 90% of them seen just once. Trimming stripped 7 bases from V and 8 bases from J, with 8 bases between. The CDR3 totals 9 residues. Germline CDR1 and CDR2: SQVTM and ANQGSEA. Material for sequencing was peripheral blood. The V call is TRBV29-1, the J call TRBJ1-1, with D perhaps TRBD1 (5 bases). The clonotype was recovered from a man aged 18 to 30 with acute or convalescent COVID-19. The CDR3 DNA reads as TGCAGCGCCGGACAAGAAGCTTTCTTT. Protein product: CSAGQEAFF.